This TCR beta chain emerged from a study of T cell changes during pregnancy in multiple sclerosis. Profiling relied on immunoSEQ multiplex PCR, and the TCRdb table lists in-frame clones only, not all of them. The sample has fewer than 55,000 clones; nearly 90% are singletons. V lost 0 bases and J lost 5, with 9 bases in between. There are 15 residues in the CDR3. CDR1 and CDR2 (germline): SGDLS, YYNGEE. The sample holds one count of this clone. This chain uses TRBV9 with TRBJ1-6, with D tentatively TRBD1 (5 bases). This receptor was obtained from a female donor in good health, enrolled as a control in a pregnancy study. Sample: peripheral blood, taken after pregnancy. The CDR3 region is CASSVGRADNSPLHF. The CDR3, as DNA: TGTGCCAGCAGCGTAGGCAGGGCGGATAATTCACCCCTCCACTTT.